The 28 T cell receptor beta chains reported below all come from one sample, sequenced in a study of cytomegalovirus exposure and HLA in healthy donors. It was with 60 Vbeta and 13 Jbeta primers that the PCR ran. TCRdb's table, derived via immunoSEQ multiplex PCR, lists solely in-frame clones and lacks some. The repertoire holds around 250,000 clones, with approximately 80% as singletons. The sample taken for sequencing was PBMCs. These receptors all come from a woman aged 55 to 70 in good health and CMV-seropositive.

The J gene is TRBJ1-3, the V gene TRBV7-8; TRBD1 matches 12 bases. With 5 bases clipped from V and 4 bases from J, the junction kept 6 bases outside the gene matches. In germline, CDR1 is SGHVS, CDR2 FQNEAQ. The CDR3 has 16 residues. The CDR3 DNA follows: TGTGCCAGCAGCGAAAGGGGGACAGGGGGCGGAAACACCATATATTTT. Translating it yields CASSERGTGGGNTIYF. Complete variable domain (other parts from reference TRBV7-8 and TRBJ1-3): GAGVSQSPRYKVAKRGQDVALRCDPISGHVSLFWYQQALGQGPEFLTYFQNEAQLDKSGLPSDRFFAERPEGSVSTLKIQRTQQEDSAVYLCASSERGTGGGNTIYFGEGSWLTVV.

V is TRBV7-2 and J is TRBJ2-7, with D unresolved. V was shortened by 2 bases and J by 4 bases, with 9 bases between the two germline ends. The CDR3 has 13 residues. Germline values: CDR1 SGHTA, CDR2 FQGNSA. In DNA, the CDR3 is TGTGCCAGCAGCTTATCTACAGAGTACGAGCAGTACTTC. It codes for CASSLSTEYEQYF.

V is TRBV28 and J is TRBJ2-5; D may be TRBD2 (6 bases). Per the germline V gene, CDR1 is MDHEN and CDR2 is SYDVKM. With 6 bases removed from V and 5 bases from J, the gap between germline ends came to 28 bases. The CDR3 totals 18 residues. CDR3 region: CASSRAALSGQGTETQYF. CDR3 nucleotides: TGTGCCAGCAGCCGCGCAGCCCTTAGCGGCCAAGGGACGGAGACCCAGTACTTC.

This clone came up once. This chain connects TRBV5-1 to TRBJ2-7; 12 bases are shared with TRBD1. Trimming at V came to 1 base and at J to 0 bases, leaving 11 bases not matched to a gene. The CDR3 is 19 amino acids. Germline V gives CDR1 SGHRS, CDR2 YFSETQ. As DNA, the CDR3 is TGCGCCAGCAGCTTGTGGGGGGGGACAGGGGGCTTTAGCTCCTACGAGCAGTACTTC. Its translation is CASSLWGGTGGFSSYEQYF.

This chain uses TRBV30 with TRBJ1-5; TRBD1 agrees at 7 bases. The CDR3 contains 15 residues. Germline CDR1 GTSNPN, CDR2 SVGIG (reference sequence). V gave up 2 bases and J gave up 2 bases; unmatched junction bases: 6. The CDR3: CAWSTGVSGNQPQHF. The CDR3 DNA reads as TGTGCCTGGAGTACAGGGGTGTCGGGCAATCAGCCCCAGCATTTT. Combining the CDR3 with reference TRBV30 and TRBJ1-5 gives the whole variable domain SQTIHQWPATLVQPVGSPLSLECTVEGTSNPNLYWYRQAAGRGLQLLFYSVGIGQISSEVPQNLSASRPQDRQFILSSKKLLLSDSGFYLCAWSTGVSGNQPQHFGDGTRLSIL.

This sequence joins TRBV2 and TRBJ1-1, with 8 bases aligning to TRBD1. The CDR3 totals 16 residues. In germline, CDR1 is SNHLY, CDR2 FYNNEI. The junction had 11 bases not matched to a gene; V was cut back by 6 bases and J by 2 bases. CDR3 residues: CASRDRVITLNTEAFF. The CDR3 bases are TGTGCCAGCAGGGACAGGGTAATCACGCTAAACACTGAAGCTTTCTTT.

The CDR3 coding sequence is TGTGCCAGCAGCGTAGAATGGCGGAGCACTGAAGCTTTCTTT. Protein product: CASSVEWRSTEAFF. V and J are TRBV9 and TRBJ1-1; no definite D call. Germline values: CDR1 SGDLS, CDR2 YYNGEE. The V end lost 0 bases, the J end lost 4 bases, and 10 bases lay between the germline ends. The CDR3 length is 14 residues.

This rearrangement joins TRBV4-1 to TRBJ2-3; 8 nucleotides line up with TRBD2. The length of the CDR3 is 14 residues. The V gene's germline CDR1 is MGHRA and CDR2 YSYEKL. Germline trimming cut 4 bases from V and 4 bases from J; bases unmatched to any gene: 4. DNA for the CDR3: TGCGCCAGCAGCCTGCGGGAGGTGGCAGATACGCAGTATTTT. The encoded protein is CASSLREVADTQYF.

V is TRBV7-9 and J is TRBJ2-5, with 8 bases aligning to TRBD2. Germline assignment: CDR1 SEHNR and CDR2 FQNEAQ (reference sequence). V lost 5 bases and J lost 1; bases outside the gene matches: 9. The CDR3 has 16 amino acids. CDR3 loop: CASSIRSGSPQETQYF. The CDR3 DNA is TGTGCCAGCAGCATAAGGAGCGGGAGTCCCCAAGAGACCCAGTACTTC.

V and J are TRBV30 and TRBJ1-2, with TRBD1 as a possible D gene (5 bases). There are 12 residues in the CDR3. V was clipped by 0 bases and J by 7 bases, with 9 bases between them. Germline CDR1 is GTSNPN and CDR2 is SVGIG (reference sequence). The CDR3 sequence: CAWSVRGGGYTF. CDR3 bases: TGTGCCTGGAGTGTAAGGGGCGGTGGCTACACCTTC.

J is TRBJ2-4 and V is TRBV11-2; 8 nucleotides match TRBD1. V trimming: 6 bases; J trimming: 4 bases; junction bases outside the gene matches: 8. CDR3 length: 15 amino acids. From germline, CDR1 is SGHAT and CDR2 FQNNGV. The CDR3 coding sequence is TGTGCCAGCAGATTGACAGGGGTCGCAAAAAACATTCAGTACTTC. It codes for CASRLTGVAKNIQYF.

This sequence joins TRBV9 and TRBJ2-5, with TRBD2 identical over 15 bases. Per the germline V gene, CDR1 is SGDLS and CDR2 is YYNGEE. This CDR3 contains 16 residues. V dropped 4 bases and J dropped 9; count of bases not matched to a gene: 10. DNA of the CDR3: TGTGCCAGCAGCCCTGGGACTAGCGGGAGGATATGGTCCCAGTACTTC. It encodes CASSPGTSGRIWSQYF.

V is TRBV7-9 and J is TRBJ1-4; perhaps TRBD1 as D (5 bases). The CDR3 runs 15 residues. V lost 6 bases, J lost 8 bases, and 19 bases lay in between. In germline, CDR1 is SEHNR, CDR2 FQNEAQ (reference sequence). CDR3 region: CASSYYGGWKEKLFF. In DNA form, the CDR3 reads TGTGCCAGCAGTTATTACGGGGGATGGAAGGAAAAACTGTTTTTT.

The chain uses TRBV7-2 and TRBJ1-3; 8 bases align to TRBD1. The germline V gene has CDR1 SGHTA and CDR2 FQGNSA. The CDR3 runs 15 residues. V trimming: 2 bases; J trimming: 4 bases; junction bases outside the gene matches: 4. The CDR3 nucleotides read TGTGCCAGCAGCTTAACGACAGGGGCCGGAAACACCATATATTTT. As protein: CASSLTTGAGNTIYF.

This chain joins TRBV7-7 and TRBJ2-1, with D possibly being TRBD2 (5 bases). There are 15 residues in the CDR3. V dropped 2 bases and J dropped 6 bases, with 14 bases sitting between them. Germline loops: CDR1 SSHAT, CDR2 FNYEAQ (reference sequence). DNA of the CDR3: TGTGCCAGCAGCTTAACCCCCGGGAAGGGCAATGAGCAGTTCTTC. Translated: CASSLTPGKGNEQFF.

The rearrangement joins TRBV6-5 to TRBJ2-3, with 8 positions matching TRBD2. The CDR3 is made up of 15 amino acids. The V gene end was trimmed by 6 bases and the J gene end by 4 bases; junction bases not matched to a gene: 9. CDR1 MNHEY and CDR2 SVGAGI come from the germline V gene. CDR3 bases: TGTGCCAGCAGCCGAAGCGGGAGTTGGGCAGATACGCAGTATTTT. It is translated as CASSRSGSWADTQYF.

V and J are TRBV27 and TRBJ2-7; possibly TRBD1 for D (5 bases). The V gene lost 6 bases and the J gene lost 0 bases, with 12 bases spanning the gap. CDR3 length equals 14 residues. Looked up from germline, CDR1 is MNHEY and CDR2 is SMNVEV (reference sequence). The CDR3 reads CASSRRVDSYEQYF. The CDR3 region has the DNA TGTGCCAGCAGCCGCAGGGTAGACTCCTACGAGCAGTACTTC.

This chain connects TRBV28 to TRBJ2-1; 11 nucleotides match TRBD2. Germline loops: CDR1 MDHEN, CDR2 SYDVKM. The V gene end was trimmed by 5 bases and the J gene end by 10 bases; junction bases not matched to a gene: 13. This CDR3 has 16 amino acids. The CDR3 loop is CASSTFFSGRAKEQFF. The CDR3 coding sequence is TGTGCCAGCAGTACATTTTTTAGCGGGAGGGCAAAAGAGCAGTTCTTC.

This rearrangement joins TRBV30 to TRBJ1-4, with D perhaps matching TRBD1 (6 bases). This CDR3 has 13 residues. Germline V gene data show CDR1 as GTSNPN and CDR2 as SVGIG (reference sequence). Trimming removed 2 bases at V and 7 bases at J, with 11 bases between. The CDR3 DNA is TGTGCCTGGAGTCAGGGGTTTGGTGAAAAACTGTTTTTT. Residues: CAWSQGFGEKLFF.

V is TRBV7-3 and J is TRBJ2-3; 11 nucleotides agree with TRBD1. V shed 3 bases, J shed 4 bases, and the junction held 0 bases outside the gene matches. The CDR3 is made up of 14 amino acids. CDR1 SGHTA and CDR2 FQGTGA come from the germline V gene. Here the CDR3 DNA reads TGTGCCAGCAGCTTGGGACAGGGGGCAGATACGCAGTATTTT. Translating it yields CASSLGQGADTQYF.

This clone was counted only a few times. CDR3 nucleotide sequence: TGTGCCAGCAGCTTAGACTTTGCGGGCTGGTACGAGCAGTACTTC. Its translation: CASSLDFAGWYEQYF. This sequence joins TRBV7-8 and TRBJ2-5; tentative D call: TRBD2 (5 bases). The J call may not be correct, given that the DNA end is closer to TRBJ2-7. The V gene's germline CDR1 is SGHVS and CDR2 FQNEAQ. This CDR3 is built from 15 residues.

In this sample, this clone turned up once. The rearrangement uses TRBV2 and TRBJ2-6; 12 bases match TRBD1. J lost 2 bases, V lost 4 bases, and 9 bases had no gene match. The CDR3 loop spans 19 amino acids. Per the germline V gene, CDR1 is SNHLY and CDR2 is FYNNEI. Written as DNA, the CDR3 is TGTGCCAGCAGTGGGTGGGACAGGGGGCACTCAGCTGGGGCCAACGTCCTGACTTTC. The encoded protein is CASSGWDRGHSAGANVLTF.

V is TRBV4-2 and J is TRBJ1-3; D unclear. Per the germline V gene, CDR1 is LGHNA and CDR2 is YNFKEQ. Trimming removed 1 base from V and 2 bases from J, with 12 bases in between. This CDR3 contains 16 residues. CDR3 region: CASSQVPAGTGNTIYF. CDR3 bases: TGTGCCAGCAGCCAAGTTCCCGCGGGTACTGGAAACACCATATATTTT.

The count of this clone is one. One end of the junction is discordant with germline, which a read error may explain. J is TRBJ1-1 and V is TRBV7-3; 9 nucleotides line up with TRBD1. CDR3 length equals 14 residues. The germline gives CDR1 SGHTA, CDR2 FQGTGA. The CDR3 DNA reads TGTGCCAGCAGCTTAATGGGACAGGGCGGTGAAACTTTCTTT. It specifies CASSLMGQGGETFF.

The DNA of the CDR3 is TGTGCCAGCAGCTCCGGGGATGAAAAACTGTTTTTT. Translation gives CASSSGDEKLFF. V and J are TRBV7-9 and TRBJ1-4; D call uncertain. The CDR3 has 12 residues. The V end was cut by 4 bases, the J end by 6 bases, with 6 bases between. From germline, CDR1 is SEHNR and CDR2 FQNEAQ (reference sequence).

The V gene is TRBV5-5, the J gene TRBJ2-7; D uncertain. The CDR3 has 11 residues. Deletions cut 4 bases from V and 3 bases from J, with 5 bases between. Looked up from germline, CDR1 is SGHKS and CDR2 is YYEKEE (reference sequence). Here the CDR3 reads CASSASYEQYF. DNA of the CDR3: TGTGCCAGCAGCGCCAGCTACGAGCAGTACTTC. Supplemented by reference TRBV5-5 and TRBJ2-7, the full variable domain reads DAGVTQSPTHLIKTRGQQVTLRCSPISGHKSVSWYQQVLGQGPQFIFQYYEKEERGRGNFPDRFSARQFPNYSSELNVNALLLGDSALYLCASSASYEQYFGPGTRLTVT.

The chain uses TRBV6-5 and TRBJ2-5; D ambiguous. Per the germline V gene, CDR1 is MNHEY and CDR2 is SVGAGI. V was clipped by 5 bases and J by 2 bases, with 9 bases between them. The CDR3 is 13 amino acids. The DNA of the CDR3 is TGTGCCAGCAGTATTGACTGGCAAGAGACCCAGTACTTC. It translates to CASSIDWQETQYF.

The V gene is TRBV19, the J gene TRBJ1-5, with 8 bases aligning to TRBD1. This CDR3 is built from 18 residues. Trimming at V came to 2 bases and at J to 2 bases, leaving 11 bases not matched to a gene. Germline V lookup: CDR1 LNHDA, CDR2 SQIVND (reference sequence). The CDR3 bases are TGTGCCAGTAGTATATTCCCACTTTCACAGGGGGGCAATCAGCCCCAGCATTTT. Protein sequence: CASSIFPLSQGGNQPQHF.